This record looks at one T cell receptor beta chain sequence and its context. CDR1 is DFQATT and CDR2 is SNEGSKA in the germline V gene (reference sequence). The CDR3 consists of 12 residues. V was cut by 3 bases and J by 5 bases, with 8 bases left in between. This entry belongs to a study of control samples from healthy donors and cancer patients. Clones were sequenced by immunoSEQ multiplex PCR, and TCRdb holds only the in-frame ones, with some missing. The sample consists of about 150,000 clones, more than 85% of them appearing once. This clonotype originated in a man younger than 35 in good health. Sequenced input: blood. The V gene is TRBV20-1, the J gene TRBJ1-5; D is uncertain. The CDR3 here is CSASTRDQPQHF. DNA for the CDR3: TGCAGTGCTAGTACCCGGGATCAGCCCCAGCATTTT.